Each of the 2 T cell receptor beta chains below was sequenced from the same sample in a study of control samples from healthy donors and cancer patients. Sequenced by immunoSEQ multiplex PCR; TCRdb stores in-frame clones only, minus some. The table lists about 180,000 clones, approximately 94% of them singletons. Sequencing used blood. These receptors were obtained from a man aged 30-40 years in good health.

This clone was observed a handful of times. This chain links TRBV5-1 with TRBJ1-1; D is unclear. CDR3 length: 12 amino acids. Trimming shortened V by 4 bases and J by 8 bases, and 12 bases separated the two germline ends. Germline loops: CDR1 SGHRS, CDR2 YFSETQ. The CDR3 DNA reads TGCGCCAGCAGCCTGGCCTTCGGGGAAGCTTTCTTT. This gives the protein CASSLAFGEAFF. Full variable domain (missing parts from reference TRBV5-1 and TRBJ1-1): KAGVTQTPRYLIKTRGQQVTLSCSPISGHRSVSWYQQTPGQGLQFLFEYFSETQRNKGNFPGRFSGRQFSNSRSEMNVSTLELGDSALYLCASSLAFGEAFFGQGTRLTVV.

This clone was recorded only once. This chain connects TRBV10-3 to TRBJ1-2; the match to TRBD1 covers 7 bases. There are 12 residues in the CDR3. Trimming removed 10 bases from V and 8 bases from J; junction bases left unmatched: 10. CDR1 is ENHRY and CDR2 is SYGVKD in the germline V gene. The CDR3 coding sequence is TGTGCCACGGTTGACAGGGTGGCAGGCTACACCTTC. Encoded protein: CATVDRVAGYTF.